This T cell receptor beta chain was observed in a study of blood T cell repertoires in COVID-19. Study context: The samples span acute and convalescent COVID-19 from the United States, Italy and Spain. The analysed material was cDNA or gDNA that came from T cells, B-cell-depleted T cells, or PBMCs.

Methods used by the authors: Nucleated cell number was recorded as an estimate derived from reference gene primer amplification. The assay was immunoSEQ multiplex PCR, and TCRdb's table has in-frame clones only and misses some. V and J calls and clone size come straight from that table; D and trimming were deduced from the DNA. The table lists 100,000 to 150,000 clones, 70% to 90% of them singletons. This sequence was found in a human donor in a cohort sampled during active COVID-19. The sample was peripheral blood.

CDR3 protein: CSAKRQETQYF. The CDR3 DNA is TGCAGTGCGAAGCGGCAAGAGACCCAGTACTTC. The V call is TRBV20-1, the J call TRBJ2-5, with D possibly matching TRBD2 (5 bases). CDR3 length equals 11 residues. Trimming cost V 6 bases and J 2 bases, with 7 bases left between them. In germline, CDR1 is DFQATT, CDR2 SNEGSKA (reference sequence).